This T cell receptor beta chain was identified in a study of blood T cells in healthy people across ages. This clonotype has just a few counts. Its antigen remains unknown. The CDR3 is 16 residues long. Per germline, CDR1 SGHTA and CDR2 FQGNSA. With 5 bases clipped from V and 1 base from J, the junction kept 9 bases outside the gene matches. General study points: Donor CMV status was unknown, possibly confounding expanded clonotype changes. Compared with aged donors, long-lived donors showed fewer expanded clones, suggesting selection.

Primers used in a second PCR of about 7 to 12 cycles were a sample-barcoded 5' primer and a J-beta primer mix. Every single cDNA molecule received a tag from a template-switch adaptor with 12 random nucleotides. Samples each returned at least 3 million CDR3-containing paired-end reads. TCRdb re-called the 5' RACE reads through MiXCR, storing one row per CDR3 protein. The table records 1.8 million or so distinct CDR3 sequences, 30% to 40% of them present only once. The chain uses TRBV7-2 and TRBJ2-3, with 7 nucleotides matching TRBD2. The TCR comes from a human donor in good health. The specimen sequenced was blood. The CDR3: CASSPHLAGGTDTQYF. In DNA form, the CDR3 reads TGTGCCAGCAGCCCCCACCTGGCGGGGGGCACAGATACGCAGTATTTT.